Below, 4 T cell receptor beta chains from the same sample are listed, as sequenced in a study of glioma-infiltrating T cells. Using RNA template, CDR3s of TCR alpha and beta were amplified with iRepertoire arm-PCR. MiXCR was run by TCRdb on the multiplex PCR reads, yielding one entry per CDR3 protein. The sample holds over 120,000 distinct CDR3 sequences, about two fifths seen once. The sequenced material came from glioma tissue, nonneoplastic brain tissue, or PBMCs (not recorded which). These TCRs come from a human donor with low-grade glioma or glioblastoma, undergoing nonglioma brain surgery, or in good health (not recorded which).

This chain connects TRBV20-1 to TRBJ2-5; tentative D call: TRBD2 (6 bases). Germline-derived CDR1 and CDR2 are DFQATT and SNEGSKA (reference sequence). The CDR3 totals 14 residues. V lost 6 bases, J lost 2 bases, and 16 bases lay in between. This CDR3 is CSARHLAIQETQYF. The CDR3 region has the DNA TGCAGTGCGCGGCATCTAGCGATTCAAGAGACCCAGTACTTC.

The rearrangement joins TRBV28 to TRBJ2-1, with 7 bases identical to TRBD2. J lost 6 bases, V lost 5 bases, and 7 bases had no gene match. Per the germline V gene, CDR1 is MDHEN and CDR2 is SYDVKM. The CDR3 contains 14 residues. CDR3 bases: TGTGCCAGCAGTAAAACGACTAGCTCCAATGAGCAGTTCTTC. Its translation: CASSKTTSSNEQFF.

The V gene is TRBV29-1, the J gene TRBJ1-1; D is unresolved. The CDR3 is 12 amino acids. The germline V gene encodes CDR1 SQVTM and CDR2 ANQGSEA. V was cut by 6 bases and J by 0 bases, with 8 bases left in between. This CDR3 reads CSVTRLNTEAFF. The CDR3 coding sequence is TGCAGCGTCACGAGGCTGAACACTGAAGCTTTCTTT.

This clonotype has just a few counts. This sequence may be a read error, since a much larger clone differs from it by one base. The chain uses TRBV6-6 and TRBJ2-7, with D unresolved. The CDR3 has 10 amino acids. V dropped 5 bases and J dropped 5 bases, with 4 bases sitting between them. Per germline, CDR1 MNHNY and CDR2 SVGAGI (reference sequence). CDR3 sequence reads: CASSVNEQYF. CDR3 coding DNA: TGTGCCAGCAGTGTTAACGAGCAGTACTTC.